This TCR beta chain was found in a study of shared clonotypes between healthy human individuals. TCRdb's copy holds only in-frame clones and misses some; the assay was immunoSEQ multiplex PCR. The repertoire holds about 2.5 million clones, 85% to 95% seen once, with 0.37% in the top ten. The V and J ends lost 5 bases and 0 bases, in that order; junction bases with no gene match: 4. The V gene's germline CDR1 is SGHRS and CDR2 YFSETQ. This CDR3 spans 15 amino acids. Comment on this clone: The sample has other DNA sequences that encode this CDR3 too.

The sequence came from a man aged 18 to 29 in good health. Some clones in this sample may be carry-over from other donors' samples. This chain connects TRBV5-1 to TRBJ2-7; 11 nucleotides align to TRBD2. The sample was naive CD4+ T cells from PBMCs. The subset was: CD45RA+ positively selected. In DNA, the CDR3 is TGCGCCAGCAGTTCCACTAGCGGGGGCTCCTACGAGCAGTACTTC. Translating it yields CASSSTSGGSYEQYF.